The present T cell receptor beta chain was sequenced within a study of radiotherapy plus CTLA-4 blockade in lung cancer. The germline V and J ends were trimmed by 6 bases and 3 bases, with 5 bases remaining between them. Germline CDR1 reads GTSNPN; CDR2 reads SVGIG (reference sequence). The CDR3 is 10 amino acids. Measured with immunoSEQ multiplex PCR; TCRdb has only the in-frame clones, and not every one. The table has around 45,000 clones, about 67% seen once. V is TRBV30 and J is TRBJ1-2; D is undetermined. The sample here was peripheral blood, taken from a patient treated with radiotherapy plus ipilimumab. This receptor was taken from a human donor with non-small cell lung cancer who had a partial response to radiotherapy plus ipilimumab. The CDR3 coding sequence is TGTGCCTGCCAATACTATGGCTACACCTTC. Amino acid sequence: CACQYYGYTF.